Following are 18 T cell receptor beta chains from one sample sequenced in a study of T cells in Graves' hyperthyroidism and ophthalmopathy. Amplified TCR beta CDR3 regions came from RNA transcripts. HTBI primers were employed in a first-round RT-PCR of the TCR CDR3. From the multiplex PCR reads, TCRdb called clonotypes with MiXCR, one entry per CDR3 protein. The sample contains around 600,000 distinct CDR3 sequences, 11% to 15% of which appear only once. The sample comprised blood. These receptors were obtained from a woman under 30 with Graves' ophthalmopathy.

This clonotype has at least ten counts. The V call is TRBV11-2, the J call TRBJ2-7, with TRBD1 matching 8 bases. The CDR3 runs 17 residues. The V gene's germline CDR1 is SGHAT and CDR2 FQNNGV. The V gene end was trimmed by 0 bases and the J gene end by 6 bases; junction bases not matched to a gene: 13. CDR3 protein: CASSLERGPLQGVEQYF. The CDR3 DNA is TGTGCCAGCAGCTTAGAACGGGGGCCACTACAGGGGGTCGAGCAGTACTTC.

This clonotype was picked up many times. The chain has TRBV3-1 and TRBJ1-2; no reliable D call. Germline V gene data show CDR1 as LGHDT and CDR2 as YNNKEL (reference sequence). The V end was cut by 1 base, the J end by 7 bases, with 13 bases between. The CDR3 length is 14 residues. The chain's CDR3 is CASSQVSAAGGYTF. Here the CDR3 DNA reads TGTGCCAGCAGCCAAGTATCCGCCGCCGGTGGCTACACCTTC.

Here the CDR3 reads CASSHTVGGEKLFF. The CDR3 DNA reads as TGTGCCAGCAGTCACACCGTCGGGGGTGAAAAACTGTTTTTT. The chain employs TRBV6-1 and TRBJ1-4, with a possible D match to TRBD1 (5 bases). Germline V gene sequence: CDR1 MNHNS, CDR2 SASEGT. The germline V and J ends were trimmed by 5 bases and 7 bases, with 14 bases remaining between them. This CDR3 contains 14 residues.

This clonotype has ten or more counts. The V and J genes are TRBV2 and TRBJ2-7, with a tentative D call TRBD2 (6 bases). The CDR3 runs to 11 residues. Between the trimmed V and J ends, which lost 7 bases and 6 bases, there was a span of 10 bases. Looked up from germline, CDR1 is SNHLY and CDR2 is FYNNEI. The CDR3 sequence: CASTRGGEQYF. CDR3 in DNA: TGTGCCAGCACGAGGGGAGGCGAGCAGTACTTC.

With respect to this clonotype: Given a much more abundant clone one base away, this may be a read error. The chain combines TRBV20-1 with TRBJ2-7; TRBD1 agrees at 9 bases. The CDR3 length is 14 residues. The germline gives CDR1 DFQATT, CDR2 SNEGSKA (reference sequence). Germline trimming cut 1 base from V and 3 bases from J; bases unmatched to any gene: 4. CDR3 sequence: CSARGGQGSYEQYF. The CDR3 DNA reads TGCAGTGCTAGAGGTGGACAGGGGAGCTACGAGCAGTACTTC.

This clonotype has ten or more counts. V usage is TRBV28 and J usage is TRBJ1-5, with D hard to call. The V gene lost 3 bases and the J gene lost 1 base, with 7 bases spanning the gap. The CDR3 is made up of 14 amino acids. Germline V gene lookup returns CDR1 MDHEN and CDR2 SYDVKM. For the CDR3, the DNA is TGTGCCAGCAGTTTTGGGCAGAGCAATCAGCCCCAGCATTTT. This sequence encodes CASSFGQSNQPQHF. The full variable domain, rest sourced from reference TRBV28 and TRBJ1-5, is DVKVTQSSRYLVKRTGEKVFLECVQDMDHENMFWYRQDPGLGLRLIYFSYDVKMKEKGDIPEGYSVSREKKERFSLILESASTNQTSMYLCASSFGQSNQPQHFGDGTRLSIL.

There are many counts of this clonotype. This sequence joins TRBV7-9 and TRBJ2-7; 9 bases are shared with TRBD2. V dropped 5 bases and J dropped 0; count of bases not matched to a gene: 8. CDR1 is SEHNR, CDR2 FQNEAQ, per germline (reference sequence). CDR3 length: 16 amino acids. Written as DNA, the CDR3 is TGTGCCAGCAGCCCCAAAATTAGCGGGGGCTCCTACGAGCAGTACTTC. The encoded protein is CASSPKISGGSYEQYF. The complete variable domain, with remaining parts taken from reference TRBV7-9 and TRBJ2-7, reads DTGVSQNPRHKITKRGQNVTFRCDPISEHNRLYWYRQTLGQGPEFLTYFQNEAQLEKSRLLSDRFSAERPKGSFSTLEIQRTEQGDSAMYLCASSPKISGGSYEQYFGPGTRLTVT.

Many counts were recorded for this clonotype. The chain is built from TRBV9 and TRBJ2-7, with 7 bases matching TRBD1. After removal of 7 bases from V and 2 bases from J, the junction contained 9 bases not matched to a gene. Germline-derived CDR1 and CDR2 are SGDLS and YYNGEE. The CDR3 spans 14 residues. The CDR3 is CASATGTDTYEQYF. The CDR3 DNA is TGTGCCAGCGCAACCGGGACAGATACCTACGAGCAGTACTTC.

This clonotype was seen repeatedly, ten times or more. This chain joins TRBV28 and TRBJ1-1, with a possible D match to TRBD1 (6 bases). The CDR3 sequence is 15 residues long. V lost 3 bases and J lost 1, with 12 bases in between. The V gene's germline CDR1 is MDHEN and CDR2 SYDVKM. Here the CDR3 reads CASSLVQGGNTEAFF. The CDR3 bases are TGTGCCAGCAGTTTGGTACAGGGCGGGAACACTGAAGCTTTCTTT.

This chain joins TRBV6-1 and TRBJ2-6, with D maybe TRBD1 (5 bases). The CDR3 runs to 14 residues. V shed 8 bases and J shed 0 bases, with 8 bases lying between them. Germline V gene lookup returns CDR1 MNHNS and CDR2 SASEGT. The CDR3 DNA is TGTGCCAGCGACAGCCACTCTGGGGCCAACGTCCTGACTTTC. Its protein is CASDSHSGANVLTF.

In this sample, this clonotype turned up many times. V usage is TRBV3-1 and J usage is TRBJ1-1; D is uncertain. Germline V gene lookup returns CDR1 LGHDT and CDR2 YNNKEL (reference sequence). The CDR3 contains 14 residues. Trimming shortened V by 4 bases and J by 5 bases, and 14 bases separated the two germline ends. The CDR3 DNA reads as TGTGCCAGCAGCCTCGGCGGGGAGGGTACTGAAGCTTTCTTT. It specifies CASSLGGEGTEAFF.

DNA of the CDR3: TGTGCCAGCAGCTCCCAGTCTGGGATCCTTGAAGCTTTCTTT. Protein: CASSSQSGILEAFF. The chain combines TRBV7-2 with TRBJ1-1; the D is unclear. The CDR3 has 14 amino acids. Germline CDR1 and CDR2: SGHTA and FQGNSA. Trimming pared 4 bases from V and 7 bases from J, leaving 16 bases between.

This clonotype came up many times. V usage is TRBV6-5 and J usage is TRBJ2-7, with 10 nucleotides matching TRBD2. Germline loops: CDR1 MNHEY, CDR2 SVGAGI. The CDR3 sequence is 15 residues long. J lost 5 bases, V lost 0 bases, and 4 bases had no gene match. The CDR3 DNA reads as TGTGCCAGCAGTTACTCTAGCGGGAGGCCCAACGAGCAGTACTTC. This translates into CASSYSSGRPNEQYF.

This clonotype was counted a few times. This chain connects TRBV15 to TRBJ2-3, with TRBD2 matching over 10 bases. The CDR3 consists of 20 residues. The V segment lost 0 bases and the J segment 6 bases; nucleotides outside the gene matches: 18. Looked up from germline, CDR1 is LNHNV and CDR2 is YYDKDF (reference sequence). The CDR3 nucleotides are TGTGCCACCAGCAGAGAGAGGGTAGCGGGAGGCTTTAGGATGCGGGATACGCAGTATTTT. Translation: CATSRERVAGGFRMRDTQYF. The whole variable domain, filled in from reference TRBV15 and TRBJ2-3, reads DAMVIQNPRYQVTQFGKPVTLSCSQTLNHNVMYWYQQKSSQAPKLLFHYYDKDFNNEADTPDNFQSRRPNTSFCFLDIRSPGLGDTAMYLCATSRERVAGGFRMRDTQYFGPGTRLTVL.

This clonotype was recorded at least ten times. Here the CDR3 reads CASTPDEGWDNQPQHF. The CDR3 DNA sequence: TGTGCCAGCACCCCGGACGAAGGGTGGGACAATCAGCCCCAGCATTTT. The chain uses TRBV12-3 or TRBV12-4 and TRBJ1-5; D call uncertain. The CDR3 contains 16 residues. With 7 bases removed from V and 3 bases from J, the gap between germline ends came to 19 bases.

This clonotype was counted ten times or more. The chain combines TRBV18 with TRBJ2-1, with unresolved D. Germline V gives CDR1 KGHSH, CDR2 LQKENI. The CDR3 sequence is 11 residues long. Between the trimmed V and J ends, which lost 8 bases and 8 bases, there was a span of 10 bases. The CDR3 region is CASEAGDEQFF. DNA for the CDR3: TGTGCCAGCGAGGCTGGTGATGAGCAGTTCTTC.

The chain employs TRBV6-2 or TRBV6-3 and TRBJ1-4, with TRBD1 matching 11 bases. J lost 4 bases, V lost 7 bases, and 5 bases had no gene match. This CDR3 spans 15 amino acids. CDR1 MNHEY and CDR2 SVGEGT come from the germline V gene. CDR3 DNA sequence: TGTGCCAGCACAAGGACAGGGGGCCATAATGAAAAACTGTTTTTT. This translates into CASTRTGGHNEKLFF.

In this sample, this clonotype turned up many times. This rearrangement joins TRBV20-1 to TRBJ1-5; D remains ambiguous. The CDR3 has 17 residues. V lost 0 bases, J lost 4 bases, and 19 bases lay in between. The germline CDR1 and CDR2 sequences are DFQATT and SNEGSKA (reference sequence). The CDR3 is CSARDRLTDLPNQPQHF. The DNA of the CDR3 is TGCAGTGCTAGAGATCGATTAACGGACCTTCCTAATCAGCCCCAGCATTTT.